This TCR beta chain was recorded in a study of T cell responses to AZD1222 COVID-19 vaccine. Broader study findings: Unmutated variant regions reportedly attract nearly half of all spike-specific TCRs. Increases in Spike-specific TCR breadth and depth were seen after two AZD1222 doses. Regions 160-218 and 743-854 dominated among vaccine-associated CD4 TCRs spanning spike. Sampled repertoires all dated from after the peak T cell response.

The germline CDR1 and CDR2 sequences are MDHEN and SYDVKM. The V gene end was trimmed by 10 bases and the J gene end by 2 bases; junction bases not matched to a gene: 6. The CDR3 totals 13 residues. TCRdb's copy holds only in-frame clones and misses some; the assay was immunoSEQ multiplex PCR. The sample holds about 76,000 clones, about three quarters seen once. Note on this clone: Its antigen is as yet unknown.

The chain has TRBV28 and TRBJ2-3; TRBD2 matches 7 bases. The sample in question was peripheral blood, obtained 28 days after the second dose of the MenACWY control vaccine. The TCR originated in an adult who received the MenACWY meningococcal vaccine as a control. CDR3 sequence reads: CATSSGATDTQYF. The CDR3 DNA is TGTGCCACCTCTAGCGGAGCCACAGATACGCAGTATTTT. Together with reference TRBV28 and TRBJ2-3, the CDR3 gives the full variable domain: DVKVTQSSRYLVKRTGEKVFLECVQDMDHENMFWYRQDPGLGLRLIYFSYDVKMKEKGDIPEGYSVSREKKERFSLILESASTNQTSMYLCATSSGATDTQYFGPGTRLTVL.